What follows describes a single T cell receptor beta chain. The antigen remains undetermined. The sample originates from a study of cytomegalovirus exposure and HLA in healthy donors. Study background: The roughly 110 validation repertoires were produced on the same platform as the 670 or so repertoires of the first cohort. This was reported in a later analysis.

Study-level findings and limits: High specificity and sensitivity for cytomegalovirus status were reported for the classifier. A few chains linked to CMV were shown in vitro to be specific for CMV antigens. Altogether, around 160 TCR beta chains were recorded as cytomegalovirus-associated.

TCRdb keeps only in-frame clones here, not all; method: immunoSEQ multiplex PCR. Of about 130,000 clones detected, about 91% appear once; the ten largest clones hold roughly 1.2%. The sequenced sample was PBMCs. The receptor's source is a woman under 30 in good health and CMV-seronegative.

CDR3 DNA sequence: TGTGCCAGTAGTACCTCCGACACCCCTGGCGCTGAAGCTTTCTTT. Residues: CASSTSDTPGAEAFF. This chain uses TRBV19 with TRBJ1-1, with D hard to call. The germline gives CDR1 LNHDA, CDR2 SQIVND (reference sequence). Trimming left V 4 bases short and J 6 bases short, with 18 bases between. The CDR3 has 15 residues.